The rows below give T cell receptor beta chains drawn from one sample of a study of human thymus T cells. Method: immunoSEQ multiplex PCR; TCRdb's copy keeps in-frame clones and lacks some. This table has 55,000 to 85,000 clones, 95% appearing once. Specimen: thymus tissue. All receptors derive from a girl under three years old with a congenital heart defect but otherwise immunologically healthy. Both conserved end residues are trimmed from each CDR3. The order of the fields is J gene, CDR3 length, V gene, CDR3 protein.

TRBJ2-3	12	TRBV11-3	ASSFYADTDTQY
TRBJ2-7	14	TRBV28	ASSFPQRERCYEQY
TRBJ2-7	15	TRBV29-1	SVESANRTRGFYEQY
TRBJ2-7	12	TRBV5-4	ASSLLNGSYEQY
TRBJ2-7	11	TRBV11-3	ASSRGEAYEQY
TRBJ2-3	16	TRBV7-2	ASSLEIGGSQFTDTQY
TRBJ2-1	14	TRBV2	ASTVETSVPHNEQF
TRBJ2-7	15	TRBV11-2	ASSLNPFDTSRDEQY
TRBJ2-5	12	TRBV19	ASSLRRGQETQY
TRBJ2-7	10	TRBV10-3	AISDPDYEQY
TRBJ1-3	15	TRBV7-2	ASSLAVGPRTGNTIY
TRBJ2-3	13	TRBV4-3	ASSLAGGPGDTQY
TRBJ2-7	16	TRBV15	ATSRDRQPQPRFYEQY
TRBJ2-1	10	TRBV7-6	ASSLSSRVQF
TRBJ2-1	12	TRBV19	ASSISALCDEQF
TRBJ1-4	13	TRBV19	ASSLSQASNEKLF
TRBJ2-3	12	TRBV15	ATRKVAGGDTQY
TRBJ2-3	14	TRBV18	ASSPGLAGNADTQY
TRBJ2-1	13	TRBV25-1	ASSVGDRPEGEQF
TRBJ2-6	16	TRBV6-4	ASSLFGTLPPGANVLT
TRBJ1-4	13	TRBV5-5	ASSVLSPFNEKLF
TRBJ1-4	13	TRBV6-4	ASRVNGATNEKLF
TRBJ1-1	17	TRBV6-1	ASSGQGGAVQIRNTEAF
TRBJ2-1	13	TRBV29-1	SVGPSREGVDEQF
TRBJ2-3	14	TRBV27	ASRQPGGTSTDTQY
TRBJ2-2	18	TRBV9	ASSDPPPGTSGRGTGELF
TRBJ2-5	14	TRBV6-5	ASSYSKSQSQETQY
TRBJ2-7	12	TRBV29-1	SVGSGSLLYEQY
TRBJ1-4	12	TRBV5-4	ASRVGQGVEKLF
TRBJ2-1	14	TRBV9	ASSVVWSGSYNEQF
TRBJ1-4	13	TRBV14	ASSQYRGRGEKLF